This entry lists 7 T cell receptor beta chains sequenced from one sample in a study of identifying expanded T cells in peripheral blood. Measured with immunoSEQ multiplex PCR; TCRdb has only the in-frame clones, and not every one. This sample has about 100,000 clones, with roughly 88% found just once. Sequencing used blood. The receptors come from a person aged 18 to 75 in good health.

About this clone: Additional DNA sequences in this sample encode the identical CDR3. The CDR3 DNA is TGTGCCAGCAGGTACAGGGTCCTGAACACTGAAGCTTTCTTT. Translating gives CASRYRVLNTEAFF. The chain is built from TRBV2 and TRBJ1-1; a possible D gene is TRBD1 (6 bases). V was cut by 6 bases and J by 0 bases, with 11 bases left in between. This CDR3 has 14 amino acids. Germline-derived CDR1 and CDR2 are SNHLY and FYNNEI.

This sequence joins TRBV7-8 and TRBJ2-5; 11 positions match TRBD2. The germline V gene has CDR1 SGHVS and CDR2 FQNEAQ. The CDR3 totals 17 residues. V trimming: 5 bases; J trimming: 0 bases; junction bases outside the gene matches: 8. CDR3 protein: CASSERLAGSYQETQYF. The CDR3 nucleotides are TGTGCCAGCAGCGAACGACTAGCGGGGTCGTACCAAGAGACCCAGTACTTC.

The chain couples TRBV7-9 to TRBJ2-5, with D perhaps TRBD1 or TRBD2 (5 bases each). V shed 6 bases and J shed 2 bases, with 16 bases lying between them. Germline-derived CDR1 and CDR2 are SEHNR and FQNEAQ (reference sequence). The CDR3 is 15 amino acids. In nucleotides, the CDR3 is TGTGCCAGCAGATCCCTCCGGGACGGTCAAGAGACCCAGTACTTC. The encoded protein is CASRSLRDGQETQYF.

The CDR3 coding sequence is TGTGCCAGCTCACCCGAATCGCCCTCCTACGAGCAGTACTTC. It translates to CASSPESPSYEQYF. The J gene is TRBJ2-7, the V gene TRBV18; D remains unclear. V was trimmed by 3 bases and J by 0 bases, leaving 9 bases between them. The CDR3 consists of 14 residues. In germline, CDR1 is KGHSH, CDR2 LQKENI.

This chain joins TRBV4-2 and TRBJ1-2; tentative D call: TRBD1 (5 bases). The CDR3 is made up of 14 amino acids. Between the trimmed V and J ends, which lost 5 bases and 4 bases, there was a span of 14 bases. The germline V gene has CDR1 LGHNA and CDR2 YNFKEQ. Here the CDR3 reads CASSDHRKTYGYTF. CDR3 nucleotide sequence: TGTGCCAGCAGCGATCACAGGAAAACCTATGGCTACACCTTC.

V usage is TRBV7-9 and J usage is TRBJ2-3, with TRBD2 identical over 9 bases. Germline CDR1 is SEHNR and CDR2 is FQNEAQ (reference sequence). There are 16 residues in the CDR3. The J segment lost 0 bases and the V segment lost 2 bases, leaving 3 bases of the junction unmatched. This CDR3 reads CASSLLAGASTDTQYF. The DNA of the CDR3 is TGTGCCAGCAGCTTATTAGCGGGGGCTAGCACAGATACGCAGTATTTT.

This clone was seen a single time. The V call is TRBV6-5, the J call TRBJ1-6; TRBD1 might be the D (5 bases). CDR1 and CDR2 (germline): MNHEY, SVGAGI. Deletions cut 0 bases from V and 3 bases from J, with 9 bases between. The CDR3 loop spans 16 amino acids. Here the CDR3 reads CASSYSGLGYNSPLHF. CDR3 DNA: TGTGCCAGCAGTTACTCGGGACTGGGCTATAATTCACCCCTCCACTTT.